The 25 T cell receptor beta chains below were found in one sample sequenced in a study of human T cells and chemical hapten exposure. One entry per CDR3 protein results from TCRdb running MiXCR on the RACE reads. The repertoire includes tens of thousands of distinct CDR3 sequences, just under 6.5% of them detected once, and roughly 9.1% sits in the top ten. Time point given: patch test 1, 2 weeks after DPC sensitization. Treatment indicated: therapeutic diphenylcyclopropenone sensitization with weekly scalp DPC. Extraction yielded total RNA from whole blood (unfractionated). The sequenced sample was whole blood, obtained in connection with sensitization to the hapten diphenylcyclopropenone (DPC). Receptors originate from a woman younger than 45 with alopecia areata. Some clones in this sample may be carry-over from other donors' samples.

The CDR3 region has the DNA TGTGCCAGCAGCCCGACAGGGCTCCAAGAGACCCAGTACTTC. Protein sequence: CASSPTGLQETQYF. The chain links TRBV7-7 to TRBJ2-5; 7 nucleotides align to TRBD1. J gave up 1 base and V 5 bases, and 4 bases lay outside the gene matches. The CDR3 is 14 residues long. CDR1 SSHAT and CDR2 FNYEAQ come from the germline V gene (reference sequence).

This clonotype has more than one count but fewer than ten. The chain couples TRBV12-3 or TRBV12-4 to TRBJ2-2; TRBD2 is a possible D gene (7 bases). The V end was cut by 6 bases, the J end by 6 bases, with 17 bases between. The CDR3 loop spans 15 amino acids. The CDR3 is CASRDWGGKSGELFF. The CDR3 coding sequence is TGTGCCAGCAGGGATTGGGGGGGCAAGTCCGGGGAGCTGTTTTTT.

The V gene is TRBV28, the J gene TRBJ1-2; the D gene is possibly TRBD1 (6 bases). CDR1 MDHEN and CDR2 SYDVKM come from the germline V gene. CDR3 length: 12 residues. Between the trimmed V and J ends, which lost 3 bases and 7 bases, there was a span of 9 bases. CDR3 DNA sequence: TGTGCCAGCAGTTTTCAGGGGCTTGGCTACACCTTC. As protein: CASSFQGLGYTF.

This clonotype has at least ten counts. V is TRBV25-1 and J is TRBJ1-1; D not resolved. This CDR3 contains 15 residues. CDR1 MGHDK and CDR2 SYGVNS come from the germline V gene. The V end lost 1 base, the J end lost 1 base, and 10 bases lay between the germline ends. The CDR3 coding sequence is TGTGCCAGCAGTGAATGGGGAGGGCAGAACACTGAAGCTTTCTTT. This gives the protein CASSEWGGQNTEAFF.

This clonotype was detected only a few times. The J gene is TRBJ1-1, the V gene TRBV7-3; unclear D gene. Trimming left V 4 bases short and J 0 bases short, with 6 bases between. The V gene's germline CDR1 is SGHTA and CDR2 FQGTGA. The CDR3 runs 13 residues. CDR3: CASSSRLNTEAFF. The CDR3 DNA is TGTGCCAGCAGCTCCAGGCTGAACACTGAAGCTTTCTTT. Full variable domain (missing parts from reference TRBV7-3 and TRBJ1-1): GAGVSQTPSNKVTEKGKYVELRCDPISGHTALYWYRQSLGQGPEFLIYFQGTGAADDSGLPNDRFFAVRPEGSVSTLKIQRTERGDSAVYLCASSSRLNTEAFFGQGTRLTVV.

This clonotype was counted only a few times. V is TRBV28 and J is TRBJ2-3; D may correspond to TRBD1 or TRBD2 (5 bases each). The CDR3 is 14 residues long. CDR1 is MDHEN, CDR2 SYDVKM, per germline. Trimming stripped 2 bases from V and 1 base from J, with 7 bases between. The CDR3 sequence is CASSLGGGTDTQYF. CDR3 nucleotide sequence: TGTGCCAGCAGTTTAGGGGGTGGCACAGATACGCAGTATTTT.

This clonotype was counted at least ten times. V and J are TRBV13 and TRBJ2-7, with 7 bases aligning to TRBD1. CDR3 length: 15 amino acids. Germline V gene lookup returns CDR1 PRHDT and CDR2 FYEKMQ (reference sequence). J gave up 0 bases and V 4 bases, and 6 bases lay outside the gene matches. DNA for the CDR3: TGTGCCAGCAGCTCGGCCGGGACAGCCTCCTACGAGCAGTACTTC. Translation gives CASSSAGTASYEQYF.

This clonotype was found a few times. The chain recombines TRBV4-2 with TRBJ2-3, with 7 bases aligning to TRBD2. V dropped 0 bases and J dropped 5; count of bases not matched to a gene: 5. Germline CDR1 and CDR2: LGHNA and YNFKEQ. The length of the CDR3 is 15 residues. The CDR3 loop is CASSQDSAGVDTQYF. Written as DNA, the CDR3 is TGTGCCAGCAGCCAAGATTCGGCGGGGGTAGATACGCAGTATTTT.

This clonotype occurred many times. This chain links TRBV7-9 with TRBJ2-4; TRBD1 aligns across 8 bases. Trimming removed 5 bases from V and 6 bases from J; junction bases left unmatched: 6. The germline gives CDR1 SEHNR, CDR2 FQNEAQ (reference sequence). The CDR3 runs 14 residues. CDR3 nucleotides: TGTGCCAGCAGCCCCCAGGGGGCAGGAAACATTCAGTACTTC. It specifies CASSPQGAGNIQYF.

There are many counts of this clonotype. This chain uses TRBV28 with TRBJ2-7; 10 bases fit TRBD1. The CDR3 runs 18 residues. V lost 6 bases, J lost 2 bases, and 16 bases stayed unmatched. CDR1 and CDR2 (germline): MDHEN, SYDVKM. Written as DNA, the CDR3 is TGTGCCAGCAGCCGAGACCGGGACAGGGGCCTCCCCACCTACGAGCAGTACTTC. It encodes CASSRDRDRGLPTYEQYF.

This clonotype was observed a handful of times. J is TRBJ2-6 and V is TRBV5-1, with D perhaps matching TRBD1 (6 bases). Germline V gene sequence: CDR1 SGHRS, CDR2 YFSETQ. The CDR3 covers 14 residues. Trimming cost V 4 bases and J 8 bases, with 13 bases left between them. The CDR3 nucleotides read TGCGCCAGCAGCCTAGGACAGAGGACCAACGTCCTGACTTTC. It yields the protein CASSLGQRTNVLTF.

Details on this clonotype: The CDR3 carries no conserved terminal phenylalanine or tryptophan, so it likely arises from a read error. The chain couples TRBV3-1 to TRBJ2-2; D gene ambiguous. CDR3 length equals 14 residues. Germline V lookup: CDR1 LGHDT, CDR2 YNNKEL (reference sequence). The V gene lost 0 bases and the J gene lost 7 bases, with 9 bases spanning the gap. The CDR3 bases are TGTGCCAGCAGCCAAGATCTCGTTATCGGGGAGCTGTTTCTT. Translating gives CASSQDLVIGELFL.

This clonotype was seen repeatedly, ten times or more. The chain uses TRBV10-3 and TRBJ2-3; tentatively, D is TRBD1 or TRBD2 (5 bases each). The CDR3 extends over 15 amino acids. Germline-derived CDR1 and CDR2 are ENHRY and SYGVKD. The V end lost 2 bases, the J end lost 2 bases, and 11 bases lay between the germline ends. CDR3 region: CAISEGGSTTDTQYF. The CDR3 DNA reads as TGTGCCATCAGTGAGGGGGGTTCGACCACAGATACGCAGTATTTT.

This clonotype was detected many times. V and J are TRBV5-1 and TRBJ1-1, with 10 bases lining up with TRBD1. The trim removed 5 bases at V and 5 bases at J, leaving 12 bases unmatched. Germline V lookup: CDR1 SGHRS, CDR2 YFSETQ. This CDR3 has 16 residues. Here the CDR3 DNA reads TGCGCCAGCAGTCGGACAGGGGGTCAAAGAGGGACTGAAGCTTTCTTT. Amino acid sequence: CASSRTGGQRGTEAFF.

The gene calls are TRBV28 and TRBJ1-1; a possible D gene is TRBD1 (6 bases). CDR3 length equals 14 residues. V was trimmed by 6 bases and J by 1 base, leaving 12 bases between them. CDR1 is MDHEN, CDR2 SYDVKM, per germline. CDR3 in amino acids: CASRVGGPNTEAFF. The CDR3 region has the DNA TGTGCCAGCAGGGTGGGGGGGCCGAACACTGAAGCTTTCTTT.

This clonotype was counted only a few times. V usage is TRBV24-1 and J usage is TRBJ2-3; D ambiguous. The V end lost 3 bases, the J end lost 2 bases, and 8 bases lay between the germline ends. CDR1 and CDR2 from the germline V gene are KGHDR and SFDVKD. This CDR3 has 14 residues. For the CDR3, the DNA is TGTGCCACCAGTGATCCACTTTACACAGATACGCAGTATTTT. It yields the protein CATSDPLYTDTQYF.

The V call is TRBV13, the J call TRBJ2-5; 10 positions agree with TRBD1. Germline CDR1 is PRHDT and CDR2 is FYEKMQ (reference sequence). The CDR3 is 15 amino acids. With V trimmed by 4 bases and J by 2 bases, 4 bases remained unmatched. CDR3: CASSSGQGLQETQYF. For the CDR3, the DNA is TGTGCCAGCAGCTCGGGACAGGGGTTGCAAGAGACCCAGTACTTC. The full variable domain, its missing parts supplied by reference TRBV13 and TRBJ2-5, is AAGVIQSPRHLIKEKRETATLKCYPIPRHDTVYWYQQGPGQDPQFLISFYEKMQSDKGSIPDRFSAQQFSDYHSELNMSSLELGDSALYFCASSSGQGLQETQYFGPGTRLLVL.

This clonotype was counted ten times or more. The chain recombines TRBV29-1 with TRBJ2-1; 9 nucleotides line up with TRBD2. Per the germline V gene, CDR1 is SQVTM and CDR2 is ANQGSEA. This CDR3 is built from 14 residues. The V segment lost 5 bases and the J segment 8 bases; nucleotides outside the gene matches: 10. CDR3 nucleotide sequence: TGCAGCGTTAGTAGCGGGGGACCCGGGGATGAGCAGTTCTTC. Translated, it gives CSVSSGGPGDEQFF.

The rearrangement joins TRBV20-1 to TRBJ1-4; D not certain. Germline V gene lookup returns CDR1 DFQATT and CDR2 SNEGSKA (reference sequence). Deletions cut 5 bases from V and 0 bases from J, with 13 bases between. The CDR3 totals 15 residues. This CDR3 reads CSAQDQVATNEKLFF. CDR3 DNA sequence: TGCAGTGCTCAAGATCAGGTGGCAACTAATGAAAAACTGTTTTTT.

In this sample, this clonotype turned up a few times. The chain employs TRBV6-6 and TRBJ1-5; D is uncertain. In germline, CDR1 is MNHNY, CDR2 SVGAGI (reference sequence). The CDR3 loop spans 11 amino acids. V lost 2 bases, J lost 5 bases, and 1 base lay in between. The CDR3 is CASSYDQPQHF. CDR3 nucleotide sequence: TGTGCCAGCAGTTACGATCAGCCCCAGCATTTT.

There are a few counts of this clonotype. This chain joins TRBV5-6 and TRBJ2-7; D remains ambiguous. Germline loops: CDR1 SGHDT, CDR2 YYEEEE. Trimming left V 0 bases short and J 2 bases short, with 15 bases between. The CDR3 consists of 16 residues. The CDR3 bases are TGTGCCAGCAGCTTGGCCGGGTCTCAGGCTGCCTACGAGCAGTACTTC. This codes for CASSLAGSQAAYEQYF. The whole variable domain, filled in from reference TRBV5-6 and TRBJ2-7, reads DAGVTQSPTHLIKTRGQQVTLRCSPKSGHDTVSWYQQALGQGPQFIFQYYEEEERQRGNFPDRFSGHQFPNYSSELNVNALLLGDSALYLCASSLAGSQAAYEQYFGPGTRLTVT.

This chain joins TRBV24-1 and TRBJ1-2, with 12 bases identical to TRBD1. The junction had 11 bases not matched to a gene; V was cut back by 6 bases and J by 4 bases. Germline assignment: CDR1 KGHDR and CDR2 SFDVKD. This CDR3 has 17 amino acids. The CDR3 region has the DNA TGTGCCACCAGTTCCGGGACAGGGGGCACAGGGGGCTATGGCTACACCTTC. This translates into CATSSGTGGTGGYGYTF.

The gene calls are TRBV27 and TRBJ2-6; D might be TRBD1 (5 bases). This CDR3 comprises 19 residues. CDR1 MNHEY and CDR2 SMNVEV come from the germline V gene (reference sequence). V lost 4 bases and J 0 bases, leaving 19 bases between the germline ends. CDR3 in amino acids: CASSSRVYTSDSGANVLTF. CDR3 DNA sequence: TGTGCCAGCAGTTCCAGGGTTTACACTTCTGACTCTGGGGCCAACGTCCTGACTTTC.

This clonotype has only a few counts. The genes are TRBV6-2 or TRBV6-3 and TRBJ1-5; D uncertain. This CDR3 contains 13 residues. Trimming pared 1 base from V and 0 bases from J, leaving 1 base between. Per germline, CDR1 MNHEY and CDR2 SVGEGT. The chain's CDR3 is CASSYYSNQPQHF. The CDR3 DNA reads as TGTGCCAGCAGTTACTATAGCAATCAGCCCCAGCATTTT.

This clonotype was observed a handful of times. For the CDR3, the DNA is TGCGCCAGCAGCTCGACAGGGGAGAATTCACCCCTCCACTTT. This encodes CASSSTGENSPLHF. The J gene is TRBJ1-6, the V gene TRBV5-1, with 8 bases matching TRBD1. CDR1 and CDR2 from the germline V gene are SGHRS and YFSETQ. The J segment lost 7 bases and the V segment lost 3 bases, leaving 3 bases of the junction unmatched. This CDR3 has 14 residues.